The 10 T cell receptor beta chains reported below all come from one sample, sequenced in a study of blood T cells in healthy people across ages (dated by TCRdb to 2014 to 2015). Library generation was performed with 5' RACE. The instrument given in TCRdb is Illumina HiSeq 2500. The second PCR ran for roughly 6 to 11 cycles and used a J-beta primer mix along with a sample-barcoded 5' primer. Starting from the raw public reads, TCRdb applied fastp trimming at Q25, assembled clones with MiXCR and retained in-frame beta chains. Each entry merges the rows of one CDR3 protein and shows their most common DNA and genes. This sample holds roughly 500,000 distinct CDR3 sequences; around 24% were observed only once. The ten largest clones take up 8.7% of the sample. In addition, the sample was reused for a study of T cells of mothers and their children.

The source material was blood. These receptors all stem from a boy younger than 18 in good health.

The V gene is TRBV5-1, the J gene TRBJ2-5; perhaps TRBD1 as D (5 bases). Judging by the DNA end, TRBJ2-7 fits better; the J call may be wrong. The CDR3 is made up of 13 amino acids. The germline gives CDR1 SGHRS, CDR2 YFSETQ. The CDR3 here is CASSSFRDYEQYF. In DNA form, the CDR3 reads TGCGCCAGCAGCTCATTCAGGGACTACGAGCAGTACTTC.

As to this clonotype: One junction end does not reproduce the germline sequence, and a read error may be involved. V gene TRBV20-1 combines with J gene TRBJ2-3, with 8 bases lining up with TRBD1. CDR1 is DFQATT, CDR2 SNEGSKA, per germline (reference sequence). This CDR3 is 15 amino acids long. The DNA of the CDR3 is TGCAGTGCCGTCCCGGGACAGGCTAAAGCAGATACGCAGTACTTT. It encodes CSAVPGQAKADTQYF.

There are many counts of this clonotype. This rearrangement joins TRBV20-1 to TRBJ2-1; 11 nucleotides match TRBD2. In germline, CDR1 is DFQATT, CDR2 SNEGSKA (reference sequence). CDR3 length: 13 residues. V lost 5 bases and J lost 9; bases outside the gene matches: 6. The CDR3 DNA reads as TGCAGTGCTCGACTAGCGGGACGGAGTGAGCAGTTCTTC. Translation: CSARLAGRSEQFF.

This rearrangement joins TRBV6-2 or TRBV6-3 to TRBJ2-7; D remains unclear. Germline V gives CDR1 MNHEY, CDR2 SVGEGT. This CDR3 is 14 amino acids long. V dropped 2 bases and J dropped 2 bases, with 10 bases sitting between them. CDR3 residues: CASSYRPEAYEQYF. CDR3 DNA: TGTGCCAGCAGTTACCGCCCAGAGGCCTACGAGCAGTACTTC.

This chain joins TRBV12-3 or TRBV12-4 and TRBJ2-1; D gene ambiguous. There are 12 residues in the CDR3. Trimming removed 2 bases from V and 10 bases from J, with 9 bases in between. The CDR3 is CASSLSVIEQFF. CDR3 DNA: TGTGCCAGCAGTTTATCCGTCATCGAGCAGTTCTTC.

The chain links TRBV7-9 to TRBJ1-2, with TRBD1 as a possible D gene (5 bases). Germline assignment: CDR1 SEHNR and CDR2 FQNEAQ (reference sequence). This CDR3 comprises 13 residues. V dropped 5 bases and J dropped 6 bases, with 13 bases sitting between them. The CDR3 protein is CASSPGLGHGYTF. CDR3 nucleotides: TGTGCCAGCAGCCCTGGTCTGGGGCATGGCTACACCTTC.

This clonotype was picked up a small number of times. Germline is not matched at one junction end, which may reflect a read error. V usage is TRBV7-2 and J usage is TRBJ2-5, with 7 bases identical to TRBD2. The CDR3 sequence is 14 residues long. Germline V gene data show CDR1 as SGHTA and CDR2 as FQGNSA. Here the CDR3 DNA reads TGTGCCAGCACCTCTCAGGGAGGGCCGGGTGAGCGGTTCTTC. This codes for CASTSQGGPGERFF.

This clonotype has a handful of counts. The J gene is TRBJ2-7, the V gene TRBV27; maybe TRBD1 (5 bases). Germline loops: CDR1 MNHEY, CDR2 SMNVEV (reference sequence). The CDR3 has 15 residues. V was cut by 2 bases and J by 3 bases, with 14 bases left in between. Here the CDR3 DNA reads TGTGCCAGCAGTTTAAAGGGGCCCCAGGTCTACGAGCAGTACTTC. It yields the protein CASSLKGPQVYEQYF.

In this sample, this clonotype turned up once. This chain connects TRBV20-1 to TRBJ2-7; 7 nucleotides match TRBD2. Germline lookup yields CDR1 DFQATT and CDR2 SNEGSKA (reference sequence). The CDR3 extends over 14 amino acids. V shed 2 bases, J shed 2 bases, and the junction held 6 bases outside the gene matches. The CDR3, as DNA: TGCAGTGCTAGACCATTGGGGGGGACCTACGAGCAGTACTTC. Translated: CSARPLGGTYEQYF.

The rearrangement joins TRBV4-3 to TRBJ2-7; 7 bases agree with TRBD2. Trimming cost V 0 bases and J 0 bases; bases outside gene matches: 2. Germline loops: CDR1 LGHNA, CDR2 YSLEER. This CDR3 is 15 amino acids long. CDR3 amino acids: CASSQDWTSSYEQYF. The CDR3 region has the DNA TGCGCCAGCAGCCAAGATTGGACTAGCTCCTACGAGCAGTACTTC.